This T cell receptor (beta chain) came from a study of beta chain features in type 1 diabetes. Study overall: Taken together, all samples contributed approximately 110,000,000 examined sorted cells. Study results and caveats: Here, the possible influence of HLA type (on TCRB rearrangement) remained unresolved. Within the patient group, naive, central memory and Treg TCRB repertoires appeared more similar to each other than within healthy donors.

This clone was counted at least ten times. The antigen is unknown. Looked up from germline, CDR1 is SGHRS and CDR2 is YFSETQ. V gave up 4 bases and J gave up 3 bases; unmatched junction bases: 4. The length of the CDR3 is 14 residues. Reverse transcription of all isolated RNA meant that expressed TCRB transcripts were sequenced. Repertoires were generated with immunoSEQ multiplex PCR, while TCRdb's copy carries only in-frame clones and drops some. This table holds roughly 290,000 clones, 8% found once. The clonotype was recovered from a woman between 18 and 30 years old in good health. Material: central memory CD4+ T cells from blood. The chain combines TRBV5-1 with TRBJ2-7; 10 bases agree with TRBD1. CDR3 DNA: TGCGCCAGCAGCCCCGGGGACAGGGGCTACGAGCAGTACGTC. Translated, it gives CASSPGDRGYEQYV.